This T cell receptor (beta chain) was profiled in a study of CXCR3-negative and CXCR3-positive naive CD8 T cells. Study observations and caveats: The TRB CDR3s that CXCR3-positive naive cells carried were more hydrophobic than those of CXCR3-negative naive cells. Surface CD5 looked about the same in the naive subsets, so the authors worked out TCR strength from TRB CDR3 properties.

Comment on this clonotype: What it recognizes is unknown.

The CDR3 extends over 15 amino acids. Germline CDR1 SGHVS, CDR2 FNYEAQ. Researchers prepared the TRB cDNA libraries using 5' RACE with UMI labels. TCRdb reprocessed the 5' RACE reads, with one entry per CDR3 protein and no DNA. The table lists around 88,000 distinct CDR3 sequences, with around 0.99% in the top ten. The genes are TRBV7-6 and TRBJ2-1; TCRdb selects TRBD1, and the lack of DNA leaves this call unchecked. Source material: naive CXCR3+ CD8+ T cells from blood. Documented subset: CD45RO-CCR7+CD27+CD95- naive CD8+ T cells expressing CXCR3 (TNR3+). This clonotype originated in a human donor in good health. Some clones in this sample may be carry-over from other donors' samples. The CDR3 is CASSPLMVEYNEQFF.